This T cell receptor beta chain originates from a study of T-cell memory formation after mild COVID-19. Looking at the study overall: Among the donors, TCR clusters were largely specific to each donor.

This clonotype came up a few times. Its cognate antigen is unknown. The CDR3 sequence is 13 residues long. Germline V gives CDR1 SGHNT, CDR2 YYREEE (reference sequence). The V gene end was trimmed by 4 bases and the J gene end by 3 bases; junction bases not matched to a gene: 3. General observations from the study: The study found balanced CD4/CD8 in clones contracting day 15 to 85 and a CD4+ lean in later expanders. Day 37-peaking second-wave clones had unconfirmed SARS-CoV-2 specificity. The study detected some responding clones in pre-infection memory, suggesting cross-reactive memory joined.

MiXCR was run by TCRdb on the 5' RACE reads, yielding one entry per CDR3 protein. The sample includes 85,000 to 130,000 distinct CDR3 sequences, approximately 12% of them seen just once. This sequence was found in a man between 18 and 35 years old who had mild COVID-19 (a few samples of this study predate the infection). Cell type and time point are not known. The chain recombines TRBV5-4 with TRBJ1-1, with 7 positions matching TRBD1. The specimen sequenced was PBMCs or a T cell subset sorted from them (not recorded which). In DNA form, the CDR3 reads TGTGCCAGCAGCATTGACAGGGACACTGAAGCTTTCTTT. The encoded protein is CASSIDRDTEAFF.